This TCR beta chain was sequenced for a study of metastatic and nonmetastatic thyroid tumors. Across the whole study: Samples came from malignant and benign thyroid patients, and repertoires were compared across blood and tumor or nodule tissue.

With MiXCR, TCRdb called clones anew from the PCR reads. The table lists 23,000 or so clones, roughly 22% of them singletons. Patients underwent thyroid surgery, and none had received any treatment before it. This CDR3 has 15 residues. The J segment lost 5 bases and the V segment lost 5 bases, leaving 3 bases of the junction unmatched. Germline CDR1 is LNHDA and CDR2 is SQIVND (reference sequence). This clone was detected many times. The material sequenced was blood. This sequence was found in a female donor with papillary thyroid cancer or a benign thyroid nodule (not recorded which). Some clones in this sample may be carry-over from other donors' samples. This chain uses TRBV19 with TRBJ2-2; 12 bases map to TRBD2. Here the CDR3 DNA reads TGTGCCAGTAGTGTGACTAGCGGGAGTACCGGGGAGCTGTTTTTT. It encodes CASSVTSGSTGELFF.